Sample share makes the clone carrying this T cell receptor beta chain medium-sized. Its specificity is not known. The data originate from a study of CD8 T cell repertoires and HIV-1 epitope variants. Study-wide results and caveats: Nef KF9 drew about five clonotypes and HW9 one, without TAALDMSHF responses.

Measured with immunoSEQ multiplex PCR; TCRdb has only the in-frame clones, and not every one. The sample consists of fewer than 6,000 clones, approximately 66% of them appearing once. This CDR3 has 15 amino acids. The V end was cut by 4 bases, the J end by 5 bases, with 17 bases between. In germline, CDR1 is SEHNR, CDR2 FQNEAQ (reference sequence). The rearrangement links TRBV7-9 to TRBJ1-2; D is possibly TRBD1 (5 bases). Material: cultured CD8+ T cells derived from PBMCs. The sequence was obtained from a male donor with HIV. The CDR3 reads CASSYPTTGTYGYTF. The CDR3 coding sequence is TGTGCCAGCAGCTACCCAACGACGGGGACTTATGGCTACACCTTC.